The entry that follows covers one T cell receptor (beta chain) sequence. The clone's antigen remains unknown. It has no much larger one-base neighbor in the sample; base qualities were not kept. The sample belongs to a study of blood T cell repertoires in COVID-19 (dated by TCRdb to between 2020 and 2021). With respect to the entire study: Samples from collaborators originated in the United States, Italy and Spain and spanned both the acute and convalescent phases of COVID-19. A de-identified subject ID, COVID-19 status, age in years and sex were almost always included in the sample metadata. Deeply sampled blood TCRbeta repertoires from subjects exposed to, actively infected with, or recovered from COVID-19 were included in the dataset. Where available, HLA class I and class II types were obtained from metadata supplied by the sample provider rather than from assay-based typing. The material from the prospective study consisted of cDNA or gDNA derived from T cells, B-cell-depleted T cells, or PBMCs. The samples were drawn from the first 160 participants of the ongoing ImmuneRACE study and from 1,200 or so subjects provided by 6 global collaborators. The repertoires were released in a freely available public database intended as a resource for research on the immune response to SARS-CoV-2. Overall study outcomes, separate from this receptor: The quantity of clinical and demographic metadata differed by source and by participant and was supplied without curation.

TCRbeta CDR3 regions were amplified from genomic DNA by means of the immunoSEQ Assay, a bias-controlled multiplex PCR. Under the source paper's analysis protocol: The number of nucleated cells in each sample was estimated by amplification of reference gene primers within the assay. Sequence reads were collapsed and filtered to measure the absolute abundance of every unique TCRbeta CDR3 rearrangement. Productive Simpson clonality was computed per sample as the square root of Simpson's diversity index over productive rearrangements. TCRdb's version of the immuneACCESS table is confined to in-frame rearrangements and falls short of the full clone set. An unresolved V gene accounts for under half of the shortfall where checked; the remainder is of unknown origin. V and J calls and clone size are those listed in that table; D and trimming were worked out from the DNA. This sample holds roughly 220,000 clones; about 85% were observed only once. Of the sample, just under 20% is held by the ten largest clones.

Collaborating institutions collected whole blood in K2EDTA tubes following their own protocols. For TCRbeta analysis, collaborators shipped samples in one of three forms: frozen whole blood, isolated PBMCs, or DNA extracted from either of those sample types. Trimming leaves V shorter by 0 bases and J shorter by 6 bases, with the junction holding 9 bases beyond the gene matches. Based on the germline V gene, the CDR1 and CDR2 sequences are SGHRS and YFSETQ. The CDR3 has 16 amino acids, counting the end cysteine and phenylalanine. Only CDR3 DNA remains: 48 bases, in frame from the first base. Recombination connected TRBV5-1 to TRBJ2-4; the central 7 bases match TRBD2. The sequence derives from a man aged 25 to 40 with active or convalescent COVID-19. The sample comprised peripheral blood. CDR3 sequence: CASSLAPGGTLNIQYF. The DNA reads as follows: TGCGCCAGCAGCTTGGCCCCGGGGGGTACTTTAAACATTCAGTACTTC.